This T cell receptor beta chain came from a study of cytomegalovirus exposure and HLA in healthy donors (dated by TCRdb to between 2016 and 2019). Context from the whole study: An earlier analysis of under 600 of the donors reported about 250 Gb of sequence data and 117 million unique TCR beta sequences from about 179 million T cells. Around 320 gigabases of sequencing data and roughly 90 million unique TCR sequences were included in an early release covering about 600 HLA-typed donors. The genetic ancestry cluster associated with self-reported Caucasian donors included 70% to 85% of the roughly 380 genotyped donors. The study was designed to test whether signatures of past pathogen exposure could be identified by cataloging public T cell receptors. Using immunosequencing, the study profiled T cell repertoires from 500 to 800 subjects and related those repertoires to cytomegalovirus serostatus. Along with the approximately 700-subject first cohort, a separate validation cohort of over a hundred different subjects was used. The study combined high-throughput TCR immunosequencing, statistical association of individual TCRs with disease status, and machine learning to predict cytomegalovirus infection status. To study patterns of TCR occurrence, a later analysis re-analyzed previously published TCR beta repertoires from more than 550 donors and added high-resolution HLA genotyping. Rather than using new phenotypic data, the later analysis identified candidate immune exposures from TCR beta sequences and from how often those sequences occurred across donors. To decide whether each TCR beta V gene segment behaved as functional or pseudogenic, an earlier analysis of nearly 600 of the donors relied on high-throughput TCR beta sequencing. Donor age, sex, ethnicity and CMV serostatus were compiled alongside the repertoire data. Genome-wide SNP genotypes for about 55% of the roughly 670 donors were used in a later genetic analysis, which treated that subset as a discovery cohort. All discovery cohort repertoires had been generated using a single sequencing platform. Class I and class II HLA loci were covered by the typing at four-digit resolution. The number of typed donors differed by locus: about 620-640 for A, B, C, DRB1 and DQB1; approximately 530 for DQA1; approximately 600 for DPA1; and 400 to 480 for DPB1. Roughly 5 DR-DQ haplotypes were handled as single units for association and clustering, since linkage in the cohort was strong. Among some 400 genotyped donors of the cohort, an average of about 240,000 unique TCR beta nucleotide sequences were sequenced per donor, roughly 20% of them non-productive.

A word on this clone: Its antigen remains undetermined. Base qualities are not provided; no much larger clone lies one nucleotide away.

V is clipped by 4 bases and J by 1 base, and the sequence between their germline boundaries is 13 bases long. CDR1 and CDR2, per the germline V gene, are SGHNT and YENEEA. The CDR3 measures 15 amino acids from cysteine to phenylalanine. Solely the CDR3 DNA is kept, with 45 bases framed from the first base. The library was made by the immunoSEQ multiplex PCR assay. A mixture of 60 forward primers for TCR Vbeta segments and 13 reverse primers for TCR Jbeta segments was used in the multiplex PCR. The CDR3 region of rearranged TCR beta genes was amplified from genomic DNA with a multiplex PCR assay. Amplified TCR beta libraries were sequenced as 87-base-pair reads on the Illumina HiSeq System. On the study's bioinformatics: A later analysis tallied some 79 million unique TCR beta chains across the 666 repertoires, and around 10 million of those chains were shared by two or more donors. Raw reads were error-corrected and collapsed into unique sequences by a nearest-neighbor algorithm in which closely related sequences were merged to remove PCR and sequencing errors. CDR3 sequences were aligned to IMGT reference sequences to assign V, D and J gene segments. For a sequence to be retained, at least a six-nucleotide match to both a V gene segment and a J gene segment was required. Rearrangements were called productive when the CDR3 lacked stop codons and stayed in frame with V and J; all others were non-productive. Following IMGT convention, CDR3 was defined as the stretch from the second conserved V-encoded cysteine up to the conserved J-encoded phenylalanine. Sequences without an unambiguous match to a single V gene segment were excluded from the earlier analysis of 450 to 750 of the donors. In an earlier analysis of approximately 560 of the donors, a V segment was called functional when productive rearrangements were above 56.7%, and segregating when the standard deviation between donors exceeded 5%. A statistical classification framework was developed to diagnose cytomegalovirus status using the catalog of TCR beta chain sequences. V and J gene assignment, in a later analysis, came from comparing TCR nucleotide sequences with IMGT/GENE-DB human TR gene sequences. In a later analysis, CDR3 sequences and most-parsimonious VDJ recombination scenarios were assigned using the TCRdist pipeline. In a later analysis, each TCR beta chain was defined by its CDR3 amino acid sequence together with its V-gene family, and reads lacking a unique V-gene family were excluded. To address suspected cross-contamination and a sequencing artifact, a later analysis removed roughly 640 highly shared, low-generation-probability nucleotide sequences. For each public chain, a later analysis derived a clonal expansion index from normalized ranks of inferred template counts within each repertoire. Generation probabilities in a later analysis came from a VDJ recombination model fitted to out-of-frame rearrangements, and those results were checked against IGoR. In a later analysis, hypergeometric tests were used to score TCR-TCR, TCR-HLA and TCR-CMV co-occurrence, with a repertoire-size bias correction applied to TCR pairs. To estimate false discovery rates, a later analysis permuted the HLA or CMV assignments 20 times. In a later analysis, co-occurring TCRs were grouped using DBSCAN, with TCRdist sequence similarity added in when clustering inside HLA-allele-positive subsets. Co-occurrence clustering excluded repertoires with fewer than 30,000 or more than 120,000 public chains, plus five with anomalous nucleotide sharing. As stored in TCRdb, this immuneACCESS dataset retains in-frame rearrangements with V and J assigned. A fraction of the clones does not appear; measured against another copy, unresolved V genes explain less than half of the discrepancy, and the remainder lacks a known reason. V and J calls and clone size are as listed in that table; D and trimming were resolved from the DNA. Across this sample there are roughly 150,000 clones, with roughly 84% seen only once. The ten largest make up approximately 1.4% of the sample.

The cohort consisted of 666 healthy bone marrow donors. Cohort members were all nominally healthy when sampled, although unrecorded immune exposures were likely present. The donor tested CMV seronegative, placing the donor among the approximately 400 seronegative members of the cohort. A peripheral blood sample was provided by each donor, and peripheral blood mononuclear cells were used for TCR beta sequencing. Genomic DNA was extracted from the blood cell samples with the Qiagen DNeasy Blood Extraction Kit. Study-wide conclusions, independent of this receptor: When HLA alleles, especially DR and DQ, strongly co-occurred, attributing TCR associations to individual alleles was difficult. According to the authors, the approach could potentially be generalized to other disease states and immunological phenotypes. In an earlier analysis of roughly 560 of the donors, most TCR beta V segments were observed in productive rearrangements about 90% or about 30% of the time, broadly matching IMGT annotations. Because the 87-base-pair reads could not distinguish some IMGT-functional V segments, including TRBV6-2 and TRBV6-3, those segments were excluded. A later analysis reported that several top co-occurrence clusters appeared linked to parvovirus B19, influenza, CMV and Epstein-Barr virus. Because HLA typing was unavailable for some donors at each locus, only the typed subset was used in association tests. While some public TCRs were present in many individuals, most TCR sequences turned up only very rarely across donors. In a later analysis, the rate of TCR association differed among HLA loci, with DRB1 alleles having the most associated TCRs and HLA-C alleles having the fewest. Immune exposure information for the cohort was limited to CMV serostatus. Linkage disequilibrium might explain the correlated functional status among segregating V segments, but an unknown experimental factor could not be excluded. Only TCR beta chains were sequenced in this cohort, and the absence of alpha or paired-chain data limited detectable features. The earlier analysis of 587 of the donors excluded roughly 16 rarely observed V segments, including chromosome 9 orphons, because counts were too low. In a later genetic analysis, fewer N-insertions in productive TCRs were reported among donors in an Asian-associated ancestry cluster than the approximately 710-donor mean. Specific HLA alleles were associated with roughly 17,000 TCR beta sequences at a false discovery rate of 0.05 in a later analysis. A cluster of highly shared sequence variants was judged likely to represent a technical artifact of the sequencing pipeline. Cytomegalovirus status was reported to be diagnosed by the classifier with high specificity and sensitivity in both the original and validation cohorts. A total of 150 to 200 TCR beta chains were listed by the study as associated with cytomegalovirus. In vitro tests confirmed that a few of the cytomegalovirus-associated TCR beta chains recognize cytomegalovirus antigens. The presence/absence analyses assumed that sequencing depth was roughly uniform across donors, and that assumption may not be true. In a later genetic analysis, a missense DCLRE1C variant was associated with V-gene and J-gene trimming of TCR beta chains, and the association was replicated in an independent cohort. A further reported finding was that TCR beta sequences accurately predicted the HLA-A and HLA-B alleles for most subjects in the first cohort. In a later analysis, HLA-associated TCR beta chains showed more clonal expansion and lower generation probabilities than non-associated chains that were equally common. A later analysis found that most CMV-associated TCR beta chains appeared HLA-restricted, with HLA associations seemingly driven largely by CMV exposure.

The sequencing sample was made of PBMCs. This TCR came from a woman aged 18-30 years in good health and CMV-seronegative. This receptor chain uses TRBV11-3 and TRBJ1-1; TRBD1 could be the D gene, as 6 bases match. The CDR3 in this case is CASSSEGHKNTEAFF. The DNA is as follows: TGTGCCAGCAGCTCCGAGGGACATAAGAACACTGAAGCTTTCTTT.